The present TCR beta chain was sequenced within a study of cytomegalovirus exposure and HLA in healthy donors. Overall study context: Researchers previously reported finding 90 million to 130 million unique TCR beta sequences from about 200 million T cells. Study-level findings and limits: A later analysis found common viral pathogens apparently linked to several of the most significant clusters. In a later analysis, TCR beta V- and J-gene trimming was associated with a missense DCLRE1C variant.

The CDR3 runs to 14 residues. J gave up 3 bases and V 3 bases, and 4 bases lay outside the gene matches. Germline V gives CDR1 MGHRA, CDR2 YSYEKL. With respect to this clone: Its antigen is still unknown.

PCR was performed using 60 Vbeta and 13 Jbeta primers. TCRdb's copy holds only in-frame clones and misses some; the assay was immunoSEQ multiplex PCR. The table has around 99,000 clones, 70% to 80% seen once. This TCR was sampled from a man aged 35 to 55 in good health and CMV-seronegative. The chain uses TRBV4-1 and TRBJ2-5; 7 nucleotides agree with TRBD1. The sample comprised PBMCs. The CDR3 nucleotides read TGCGCCAGCAGCCAGACAGGGTTTGAAGAGACCCAGTACTTC. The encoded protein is CASSQTGFEETQYF.